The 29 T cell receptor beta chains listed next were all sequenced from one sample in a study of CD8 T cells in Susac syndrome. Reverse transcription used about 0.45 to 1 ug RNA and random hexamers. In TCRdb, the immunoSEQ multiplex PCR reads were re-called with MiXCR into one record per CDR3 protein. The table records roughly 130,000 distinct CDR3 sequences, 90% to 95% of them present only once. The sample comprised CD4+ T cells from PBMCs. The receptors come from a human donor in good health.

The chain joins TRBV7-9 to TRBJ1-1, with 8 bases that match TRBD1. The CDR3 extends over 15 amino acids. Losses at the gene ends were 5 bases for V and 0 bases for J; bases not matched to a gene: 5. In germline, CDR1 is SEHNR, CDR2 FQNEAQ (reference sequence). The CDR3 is CASSKRQGMNTEAFF. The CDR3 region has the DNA TGTGCCAGCAGCAAAAGACAGGGGATGAACACTGAAGCTTTCTTT.

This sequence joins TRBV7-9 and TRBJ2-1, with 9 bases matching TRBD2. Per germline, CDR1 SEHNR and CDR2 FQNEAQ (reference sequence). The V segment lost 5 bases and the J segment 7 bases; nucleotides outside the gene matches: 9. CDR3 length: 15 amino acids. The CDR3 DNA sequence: TGTGCCAGCAGCCCAGCCGGGACTAGCATGAATGAGCAGTTCTTC. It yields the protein CASSPAGTSMNEQFF.

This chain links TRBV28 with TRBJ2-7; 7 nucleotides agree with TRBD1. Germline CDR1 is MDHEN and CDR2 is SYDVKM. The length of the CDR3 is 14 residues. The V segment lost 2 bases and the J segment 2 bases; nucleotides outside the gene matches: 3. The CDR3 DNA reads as TGTGCCAGCAGTTTAGAGGGGGCCCCCTACGAGCAGTACTTC. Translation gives CASSLEGAPYEQYF.

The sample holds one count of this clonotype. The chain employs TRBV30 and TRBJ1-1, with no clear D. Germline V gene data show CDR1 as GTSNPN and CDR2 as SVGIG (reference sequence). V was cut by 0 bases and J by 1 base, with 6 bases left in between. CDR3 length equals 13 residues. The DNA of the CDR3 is TGTGCCTGGAGTGTAACAGCGAACACTGAAGCTTTCTTT. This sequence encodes CAWSVTANTEAFF. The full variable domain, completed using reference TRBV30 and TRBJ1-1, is SQTIHQWPATLVQPVGSPLSLECTVEGTSNPNLYWYRQAAGRGLQLLFYSVGIGQISSEVPQNLSASRPQDRQFILSSKKLLLSDSGFYLCAWSVTANTEAFFGQGTRLTVV.

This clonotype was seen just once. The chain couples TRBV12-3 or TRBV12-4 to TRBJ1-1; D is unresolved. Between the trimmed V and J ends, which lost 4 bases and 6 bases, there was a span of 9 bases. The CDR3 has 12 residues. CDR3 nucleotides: TGTGCCAGCAGTTCCGTCTTCGCTGAAGCTTTCTTT. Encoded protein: CASSSVFAEAFF.

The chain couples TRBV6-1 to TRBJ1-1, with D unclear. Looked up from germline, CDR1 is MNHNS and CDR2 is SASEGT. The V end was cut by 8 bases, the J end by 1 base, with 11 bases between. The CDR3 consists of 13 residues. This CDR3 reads CASERLGNTEAFF. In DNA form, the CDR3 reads TGTGCCAGCGAAAGGTTAGGGAACACTGAAGCTTTCTTT.

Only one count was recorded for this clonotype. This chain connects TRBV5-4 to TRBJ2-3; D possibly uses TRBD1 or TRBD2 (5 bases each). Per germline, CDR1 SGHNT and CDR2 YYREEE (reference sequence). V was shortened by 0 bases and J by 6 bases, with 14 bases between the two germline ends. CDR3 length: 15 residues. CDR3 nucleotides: TGTGCCAGCAGCTTGGGACGGGGCGTACTCGATACGCAGTATTTT. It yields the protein CASSLGRGVLDTQYF.

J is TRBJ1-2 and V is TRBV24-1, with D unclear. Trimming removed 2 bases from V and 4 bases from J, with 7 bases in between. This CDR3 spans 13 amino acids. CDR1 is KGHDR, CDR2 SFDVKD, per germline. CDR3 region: CATSDSVIYGYTF. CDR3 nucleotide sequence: TGTGCCACCAGTGATTCGGTTATCTATGGCTACACCTTC.

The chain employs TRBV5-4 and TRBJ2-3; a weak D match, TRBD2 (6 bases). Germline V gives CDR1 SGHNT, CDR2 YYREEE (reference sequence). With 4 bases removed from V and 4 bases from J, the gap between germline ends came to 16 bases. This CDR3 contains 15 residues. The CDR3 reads CASSPEGLMADTQYF. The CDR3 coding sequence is TGTGCCAGCAGCCCGGAGGGTCTCATGGCAGATACGCAGTATTTT.

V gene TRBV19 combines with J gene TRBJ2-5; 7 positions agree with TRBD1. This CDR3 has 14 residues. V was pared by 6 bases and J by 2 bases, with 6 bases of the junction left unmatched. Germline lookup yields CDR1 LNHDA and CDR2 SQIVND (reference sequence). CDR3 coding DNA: TGTGCCAGTAGGCGTAACAGGGGACAAGAGACCCAGTACTTC. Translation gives CASRRNRGQETQYF.

This CDR3 is CASSLGWGTEAFF. The CDR3 DNA reads as TGCGCCAGCAGCTTGGGATGGGGCACTGAAGCTTTCTTT. This chain uses TRBV5-1 with TRBJ1-1; D is unclear. This CDR3 is 13 amino acids long. Germline CDR1 is SGHRS and CDR2 is YFSETQ. Trimming took off 0 bases at V and 4 bases at J, with 7 bases between the two ends.

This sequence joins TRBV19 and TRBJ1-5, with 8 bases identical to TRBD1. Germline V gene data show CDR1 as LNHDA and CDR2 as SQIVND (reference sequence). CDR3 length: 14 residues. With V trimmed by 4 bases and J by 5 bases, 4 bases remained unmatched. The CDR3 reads CASSKGQDYQPQHF. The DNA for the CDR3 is TGTGCCAGTAGTAAGGGACAGGACTATCAGCCCCAGCATTTT. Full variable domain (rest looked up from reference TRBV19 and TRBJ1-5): DGGITQSPKYLFRKEGQNVTLSCEQNLNHDAMYWYRQDPGQGLRLIYYSQIVNDFQKGDIAEGYSVSREKKESFPLTVTSAQKNPTAFYLCASSKGQDYQPQHFGDGTRLSIL.

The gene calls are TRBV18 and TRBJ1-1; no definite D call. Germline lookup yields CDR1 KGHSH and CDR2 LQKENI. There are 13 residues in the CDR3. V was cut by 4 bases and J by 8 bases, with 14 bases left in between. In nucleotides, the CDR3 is TGTGCCAGCTCACTGAATCGGGGAGCCGAAGCTTTCTTT. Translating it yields CASSLNRGAEAFF.

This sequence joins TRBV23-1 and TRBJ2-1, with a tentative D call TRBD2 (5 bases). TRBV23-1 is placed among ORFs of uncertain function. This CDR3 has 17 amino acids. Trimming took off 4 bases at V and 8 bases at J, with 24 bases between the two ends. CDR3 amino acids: CASSRTVWTQGYHEQFF. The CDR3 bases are TGCGCCAGCAGTCGGACCGTTTGGACTCAAGGGTATCATGAGCAGTTCTTC.

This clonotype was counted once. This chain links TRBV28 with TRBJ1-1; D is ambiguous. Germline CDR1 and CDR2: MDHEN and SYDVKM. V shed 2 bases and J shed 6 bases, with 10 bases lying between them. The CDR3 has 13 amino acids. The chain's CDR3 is CASSLRQAAEAFF. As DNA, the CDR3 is TGTGCCAGCAGTTTAAGGCAGGCCGCTGAAGCTTTCTTT.

Here the CDR3 DNA reads TGTGCCAGCGCCCACACGAGCGGGAGTAAGTTCTTC. Translating gives CASAHTSGSKFF. This sequence joins TRBV12-3 or TRBV12-4 and TRBJ2-1; 8 positions match TRBD2. The CDR3 is 12 residues long. V shed 8 bases and J 14 bases; nucleotides not matched to a gene: 11.

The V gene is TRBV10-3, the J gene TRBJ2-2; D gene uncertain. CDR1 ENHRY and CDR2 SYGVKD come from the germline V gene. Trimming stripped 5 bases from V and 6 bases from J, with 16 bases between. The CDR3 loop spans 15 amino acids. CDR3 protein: CAISLKALGSGELFF. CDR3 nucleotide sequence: TGTGCCATCAGTTTAAAGGCGCTAGGCTCCGGGGAGCTGTTTTTT.

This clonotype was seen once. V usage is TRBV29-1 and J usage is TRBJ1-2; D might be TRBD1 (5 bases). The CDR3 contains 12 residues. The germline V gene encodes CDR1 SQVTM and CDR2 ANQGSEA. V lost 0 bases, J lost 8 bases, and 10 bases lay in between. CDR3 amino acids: CSVEDTGGGYTF. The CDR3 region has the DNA TGCAGCGTTGAAGACACAGGCGGGGGCTACACCTTC.

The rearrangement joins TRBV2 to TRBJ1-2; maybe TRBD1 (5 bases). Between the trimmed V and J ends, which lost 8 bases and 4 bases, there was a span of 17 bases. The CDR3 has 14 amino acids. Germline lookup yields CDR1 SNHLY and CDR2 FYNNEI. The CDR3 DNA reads TGTGCCAGCCGCTTGGGGGGAGAGATCTATGGCTACACCTTC. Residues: CASRLGGEIYGYTF.

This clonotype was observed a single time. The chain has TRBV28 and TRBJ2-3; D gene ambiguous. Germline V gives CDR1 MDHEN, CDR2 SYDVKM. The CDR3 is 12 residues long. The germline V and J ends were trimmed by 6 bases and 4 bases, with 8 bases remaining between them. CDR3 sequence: CASSSNADTQYF. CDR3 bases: TGTGCCAGCAGCTCTAATGCAGATACGCAGTATTTT.

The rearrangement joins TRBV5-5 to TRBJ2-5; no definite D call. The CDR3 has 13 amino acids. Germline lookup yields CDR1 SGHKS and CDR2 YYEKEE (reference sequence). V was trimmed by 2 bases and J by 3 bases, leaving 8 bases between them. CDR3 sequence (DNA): TGTGCCAGCAGCTTCCAAGGAGAAGAGACCCAGTACTTC. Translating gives CASSFQGEETQYF.

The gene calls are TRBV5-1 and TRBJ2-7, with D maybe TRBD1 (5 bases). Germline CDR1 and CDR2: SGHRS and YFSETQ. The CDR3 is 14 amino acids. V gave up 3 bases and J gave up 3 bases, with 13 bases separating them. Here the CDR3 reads CASSSGRELYEQYF. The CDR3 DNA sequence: TGCGCCAGCAGCTCCGGCAGGGAACTCTACGAGCAGTACTTC.

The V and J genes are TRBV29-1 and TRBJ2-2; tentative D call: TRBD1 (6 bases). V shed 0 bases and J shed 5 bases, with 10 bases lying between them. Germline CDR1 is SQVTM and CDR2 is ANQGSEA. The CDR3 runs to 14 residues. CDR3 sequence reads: CSVEEGANTGELFF. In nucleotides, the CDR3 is TGCAGCGTTGAAGAGGGGGCCAATACCGGGGAGCTGTTTTTT.

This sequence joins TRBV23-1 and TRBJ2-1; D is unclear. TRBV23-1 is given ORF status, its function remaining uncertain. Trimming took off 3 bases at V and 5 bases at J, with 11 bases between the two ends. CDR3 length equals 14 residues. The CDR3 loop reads CASSQGTSHNEQFF. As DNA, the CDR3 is TGCGCCAGCAGTCAGGGTACTTCCCACAATGAGCAGTTCTTC.

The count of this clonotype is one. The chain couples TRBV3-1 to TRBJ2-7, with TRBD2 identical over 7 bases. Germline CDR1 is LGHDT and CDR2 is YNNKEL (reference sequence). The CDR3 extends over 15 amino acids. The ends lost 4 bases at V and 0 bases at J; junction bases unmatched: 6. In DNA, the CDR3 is TGTGCCAGCAGCCCATGGCCGGGAGGCTCCTACGAGCAGTACTTC. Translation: CASSPWPGGSYEQYF.

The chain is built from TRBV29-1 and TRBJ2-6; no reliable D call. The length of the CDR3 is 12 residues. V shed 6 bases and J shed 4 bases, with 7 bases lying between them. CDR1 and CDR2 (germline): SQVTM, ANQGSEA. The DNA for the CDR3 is TGCAGCGTAGCAGCCGGGGCCAACGTCCTGACTTTC. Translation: CSVAAGANVLTF.

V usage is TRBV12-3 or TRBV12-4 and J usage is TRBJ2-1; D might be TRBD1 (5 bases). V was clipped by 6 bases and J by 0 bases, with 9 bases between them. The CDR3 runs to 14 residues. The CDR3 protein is CASSPQGSYNEQFF. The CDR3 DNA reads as TGTGCCAGCAGCCCCCAGGGCTCCTACAATGAGCAGTTCTTC.

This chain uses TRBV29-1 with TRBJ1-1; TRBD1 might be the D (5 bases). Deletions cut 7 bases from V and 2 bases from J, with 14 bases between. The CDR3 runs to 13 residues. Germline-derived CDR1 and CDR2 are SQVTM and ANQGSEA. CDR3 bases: TGCAGCGGCCAGACAGCCCTTAACACTGAAGCTTTCTTT. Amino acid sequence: CSGQTALNTEAFF.

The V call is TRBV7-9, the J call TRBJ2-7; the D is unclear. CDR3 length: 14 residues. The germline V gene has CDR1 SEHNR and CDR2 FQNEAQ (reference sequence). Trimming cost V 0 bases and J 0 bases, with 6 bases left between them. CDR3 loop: CASSLASSSYEQYF. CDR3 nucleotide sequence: TGTGCCAGCAGCTTAGCTAGTAGCTCCTACGAGCAGTACTTC.